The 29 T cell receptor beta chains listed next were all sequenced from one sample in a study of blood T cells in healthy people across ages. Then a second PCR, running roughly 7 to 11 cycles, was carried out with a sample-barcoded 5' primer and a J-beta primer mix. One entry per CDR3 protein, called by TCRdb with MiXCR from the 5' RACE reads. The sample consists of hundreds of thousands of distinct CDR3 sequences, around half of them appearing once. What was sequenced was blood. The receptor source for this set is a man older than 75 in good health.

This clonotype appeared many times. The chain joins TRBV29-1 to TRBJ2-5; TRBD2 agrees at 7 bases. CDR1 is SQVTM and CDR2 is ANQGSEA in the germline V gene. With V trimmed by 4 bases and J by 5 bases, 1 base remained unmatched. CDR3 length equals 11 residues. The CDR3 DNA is TGCAGCGTTGTCGGGGGGGAGACCCAGTACTTC. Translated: CSVVGGETQYF.

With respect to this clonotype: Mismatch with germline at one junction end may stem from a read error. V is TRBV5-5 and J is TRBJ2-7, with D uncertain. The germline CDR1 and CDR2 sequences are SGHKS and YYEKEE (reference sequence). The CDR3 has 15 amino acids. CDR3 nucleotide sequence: TGTGCCAGCAGCTTGATCACGATACCCTCCTACAAGCAGTACTTC. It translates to CASSLITIPSYKQYF.

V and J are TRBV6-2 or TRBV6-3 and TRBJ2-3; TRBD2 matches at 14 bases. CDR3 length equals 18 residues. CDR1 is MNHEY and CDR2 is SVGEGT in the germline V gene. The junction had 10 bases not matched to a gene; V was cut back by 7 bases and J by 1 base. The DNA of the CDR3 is TGTGCCAGCATCAGGGGGCCGGGACTAGCGGGGGGCACAGATACGCAGTATTTT. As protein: CASIRGPGLAGGTDTQYF.

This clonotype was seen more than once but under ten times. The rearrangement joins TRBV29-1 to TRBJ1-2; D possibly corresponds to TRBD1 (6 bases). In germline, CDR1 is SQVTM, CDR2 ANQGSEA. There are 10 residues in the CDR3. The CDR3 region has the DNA TGCGGAGGGGGGGCTGATGGCTACACCTTC. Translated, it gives CGGGADGYTF.

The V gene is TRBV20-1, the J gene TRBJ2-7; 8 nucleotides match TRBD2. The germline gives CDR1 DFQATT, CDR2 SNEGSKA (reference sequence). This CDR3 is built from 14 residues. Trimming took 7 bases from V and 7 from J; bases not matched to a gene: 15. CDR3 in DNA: TGCAGTGTCCAGCGGGGGCCCTCCTACAATGAGCAGTACTTC. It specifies CSVQRGPSYNEQYF.

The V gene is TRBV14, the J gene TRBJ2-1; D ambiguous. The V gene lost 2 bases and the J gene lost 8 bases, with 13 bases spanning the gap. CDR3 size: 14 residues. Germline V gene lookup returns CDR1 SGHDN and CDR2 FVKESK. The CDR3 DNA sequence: TGTGCCAGCAGCCAAAAAACATTCGGCTATGAGCAGTTCTTC. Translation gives CASSQKTFGYEQFF.

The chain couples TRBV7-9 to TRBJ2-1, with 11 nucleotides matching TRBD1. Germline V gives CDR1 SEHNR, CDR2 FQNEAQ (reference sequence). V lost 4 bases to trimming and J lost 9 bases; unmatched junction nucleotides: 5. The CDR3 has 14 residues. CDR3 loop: CASSSGQGAVEQFF. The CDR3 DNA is TGTGCCAGCAGCTCTGGACAGGGGGCTGTTGAGCAGTTCTTC.

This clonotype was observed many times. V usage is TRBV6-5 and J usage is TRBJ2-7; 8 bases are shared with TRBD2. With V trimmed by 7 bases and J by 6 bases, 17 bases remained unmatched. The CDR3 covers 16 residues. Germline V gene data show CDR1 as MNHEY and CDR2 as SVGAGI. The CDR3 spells CASKIQTSVSEREQYF. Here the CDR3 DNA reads TGTGCCAGCAAGATCCAGACTAGCGTCTCGGAGCGCGAGCAGTACTTC.

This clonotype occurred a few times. The CDR3 bases are TGTGCCAGCAGCCAATTACGGGGCACTGAAGCTTTCTTT. As protein: CASSQLRGTEAFF. This rearrangement joins TRBV16 to TRBJ1-1; D unresolved. Germline V gene data show CDR1 as KGHSY and CDR2 as FQNENV. The CDR3 contains 13 residues. With 1 base removed from V and 4 bases from J, the gap between germline ends came to 7 bases.

The DNA for the CDR3 is TGCAGTGCTCAAGGGCCAGGGGCGCCCGGGCAGCCCCAGCATTTT. Translating gives CSAQGPGAPGQPQHF. V and J are TRBV20-1 and TRBJ1-5; tentative D call: TRBD1 (6 bases). The CDR3 is 15 amino acids. The V end was cut by 5 bases, the J end by 7 bases, with 21 bases between. From germline, CDR1 is DFQATT and CDR2 SNEGSKA (reference sequence).

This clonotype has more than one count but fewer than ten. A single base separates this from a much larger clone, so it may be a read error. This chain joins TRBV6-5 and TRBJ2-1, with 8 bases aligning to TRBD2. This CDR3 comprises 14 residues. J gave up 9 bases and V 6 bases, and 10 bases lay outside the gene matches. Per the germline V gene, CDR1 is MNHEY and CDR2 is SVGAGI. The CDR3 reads CASRRRAGAAEQFF. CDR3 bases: TGTGCCAGCAGAAGACGAGCGGGAGCGGCTGAGCAGTTCTTC.

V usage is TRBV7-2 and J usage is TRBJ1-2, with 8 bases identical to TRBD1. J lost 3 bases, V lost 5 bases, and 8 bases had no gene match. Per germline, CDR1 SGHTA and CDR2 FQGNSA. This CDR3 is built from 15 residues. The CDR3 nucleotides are TGTGCCAGCAGCCCACAGCAGGGGGCTGACTATGGCTACACCTTC. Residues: CASSPQQGADYGYTF.

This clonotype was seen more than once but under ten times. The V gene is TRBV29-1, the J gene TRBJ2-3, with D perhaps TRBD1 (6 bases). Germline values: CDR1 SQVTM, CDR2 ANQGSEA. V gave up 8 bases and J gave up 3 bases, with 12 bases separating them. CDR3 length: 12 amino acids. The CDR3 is CSSKQGTDTQYF. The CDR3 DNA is TGCAGCAGTAAACAGGGTACAGATACGCAGTATTTT.

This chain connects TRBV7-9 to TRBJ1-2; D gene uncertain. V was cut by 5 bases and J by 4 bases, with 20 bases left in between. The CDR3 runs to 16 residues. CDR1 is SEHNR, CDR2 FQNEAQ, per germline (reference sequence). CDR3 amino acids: CASSRGRASDGYGYTF. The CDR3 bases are TGTGCCAGCAGCCGCGGGAGGGCGAGTGATGGCTATGGCTACACCTTC.

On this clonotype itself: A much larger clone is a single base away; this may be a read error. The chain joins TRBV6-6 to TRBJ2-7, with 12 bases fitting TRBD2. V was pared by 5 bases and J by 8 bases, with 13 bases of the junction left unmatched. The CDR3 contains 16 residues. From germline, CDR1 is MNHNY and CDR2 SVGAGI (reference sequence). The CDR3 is CASSRSSGGAGYKQYF. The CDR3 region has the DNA TGTGCCAGCAGTCGTTCTAGCGGGGGGGCCGGGTACAAGCAGTACTTC.

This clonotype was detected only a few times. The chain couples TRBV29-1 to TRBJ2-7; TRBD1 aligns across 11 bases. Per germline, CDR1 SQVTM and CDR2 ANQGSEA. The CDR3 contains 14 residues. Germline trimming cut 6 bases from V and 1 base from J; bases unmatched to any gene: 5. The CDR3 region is CSVSGTGGSYEQYF. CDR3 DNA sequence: TGCAGCGTCTCCGGGACAGGGGGGTCCTACGAGCAGTACTTC.

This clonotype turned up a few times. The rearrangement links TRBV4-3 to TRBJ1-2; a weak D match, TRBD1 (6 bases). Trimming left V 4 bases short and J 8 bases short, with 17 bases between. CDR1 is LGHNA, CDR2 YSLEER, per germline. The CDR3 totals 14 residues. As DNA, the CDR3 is TGCGCCAGCAGCCCCCAGCGAGGGGGAGTAGGCTACACCTTC. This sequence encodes CASSPQRGGVGYTF.

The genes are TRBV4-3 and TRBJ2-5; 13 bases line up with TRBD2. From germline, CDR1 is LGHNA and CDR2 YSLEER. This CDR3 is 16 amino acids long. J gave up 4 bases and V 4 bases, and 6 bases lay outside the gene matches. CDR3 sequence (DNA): TGCGCCAGCAGCCCAACAAGACTAGCGGGGGGAGAGACCCAGTACTTC. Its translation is CASSPTRLAGGETQYF.

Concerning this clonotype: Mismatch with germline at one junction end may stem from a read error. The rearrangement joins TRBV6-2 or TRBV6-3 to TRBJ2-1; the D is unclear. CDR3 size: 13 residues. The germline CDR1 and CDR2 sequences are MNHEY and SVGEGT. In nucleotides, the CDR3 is TGTGCCAGCAGTGACTCCGGCCACAATGAGCAGTTCTTC. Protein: CASSDSGHNEQFF.

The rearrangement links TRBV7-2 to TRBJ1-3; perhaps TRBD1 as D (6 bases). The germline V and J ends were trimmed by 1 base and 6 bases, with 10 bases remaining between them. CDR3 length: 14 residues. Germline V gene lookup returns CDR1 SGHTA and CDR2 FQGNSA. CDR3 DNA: TGTGCCAGCAGCTTAGGAGACAGGCCAAACACCATATATTTT. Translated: CASSLGDRPNTIYF.

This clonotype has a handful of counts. CDR3 bases: TGTGCCAGCAGCTTAGGTTGGGGGACAGTTCAGAATGAGCAGTTCTTC. It is translated as CASSLGWGTVQNEQFF. The rearrangement uses TRBV7-9 and TRBJ2-1; the match to TRBD1 covers 7 bases. The CDR3 sequence is 16 residues long. With V trimmed by 1 base and J by 7 bases, 10 bases remained unmatched. Germline V gene data show CDR1 as SEHNR and CDR2 as FQNEAQ (reference sequence).

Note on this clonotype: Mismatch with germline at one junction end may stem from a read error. In nucleotides, the CDR3 is TGTGTCAGCAGTGAACCGTTAGACCCCTCCGAGCAGTACTTC. It yields the protein CVSSEPLDPSEQYF. This chain uses TRBV25-1 with TRBJ2-5, with D hard to call. The assigned J gene may be wrong: the sequence end matches TRBJ2-7 better. The CDR3 is 14 residues long. Germline lookup yields CDR1 MGHDK and CDR2 SYGVNS.

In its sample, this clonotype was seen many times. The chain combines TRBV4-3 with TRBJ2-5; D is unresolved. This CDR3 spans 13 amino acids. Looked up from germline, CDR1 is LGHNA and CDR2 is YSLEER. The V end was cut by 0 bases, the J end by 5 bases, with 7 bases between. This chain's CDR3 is CASSQELRETQYF. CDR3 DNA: TGCGCCAGCAGCCAAGAGTTGCGGGAGACCCAGTACTTC.

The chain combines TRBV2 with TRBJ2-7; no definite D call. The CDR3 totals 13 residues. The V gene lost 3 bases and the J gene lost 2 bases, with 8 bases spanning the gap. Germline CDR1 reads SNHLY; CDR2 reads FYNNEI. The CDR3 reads CASSEVLPYEQYF. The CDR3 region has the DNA TGTGCCAGCAGTGAGGTGCTACCCTACGAGCAGTACTTC.

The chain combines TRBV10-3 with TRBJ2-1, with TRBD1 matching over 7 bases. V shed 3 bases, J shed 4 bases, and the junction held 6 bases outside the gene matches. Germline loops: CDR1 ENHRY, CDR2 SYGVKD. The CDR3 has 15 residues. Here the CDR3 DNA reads TGTGCCATCAGTGACGAAGGACAGGTGTACAATGAGCAGTTCTTC. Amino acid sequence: CAISDEGQVYNEQFF.

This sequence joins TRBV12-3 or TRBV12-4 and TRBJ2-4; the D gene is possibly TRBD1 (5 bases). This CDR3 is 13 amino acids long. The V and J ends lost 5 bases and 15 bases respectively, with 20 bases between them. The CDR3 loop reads CASSPTSDTPRYF. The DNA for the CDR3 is TGTGCCAGCAGTCCCACCTCGGACACCCCTAGGTACTTC.

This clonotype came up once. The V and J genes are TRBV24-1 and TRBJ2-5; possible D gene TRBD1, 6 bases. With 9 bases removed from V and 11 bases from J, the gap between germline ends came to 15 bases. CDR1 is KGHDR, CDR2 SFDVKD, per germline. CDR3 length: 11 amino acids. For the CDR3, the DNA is TGTGCCACCGGGGGACACAATGAGCAGTACTTC. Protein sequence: CATGGHNEQYF.

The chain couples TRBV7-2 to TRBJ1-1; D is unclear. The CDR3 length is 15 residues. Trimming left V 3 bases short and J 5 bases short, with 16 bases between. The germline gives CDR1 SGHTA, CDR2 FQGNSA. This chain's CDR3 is CASSLFPQAGTEAFF. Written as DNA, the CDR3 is TGTGCCAGCAGCTTGTTCCCGCAAGCCGGGACTGAAGCTTTCTTT.

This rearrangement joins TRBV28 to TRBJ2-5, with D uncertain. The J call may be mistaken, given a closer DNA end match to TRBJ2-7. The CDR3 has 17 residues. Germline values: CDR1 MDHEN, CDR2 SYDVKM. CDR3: CASSLSPPGSPLYEQYF. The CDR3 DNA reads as TGTGCCAGCAGTTTATCCCCCCCTGGTTCGCCGCTCTACGAGCAGTACTTC.